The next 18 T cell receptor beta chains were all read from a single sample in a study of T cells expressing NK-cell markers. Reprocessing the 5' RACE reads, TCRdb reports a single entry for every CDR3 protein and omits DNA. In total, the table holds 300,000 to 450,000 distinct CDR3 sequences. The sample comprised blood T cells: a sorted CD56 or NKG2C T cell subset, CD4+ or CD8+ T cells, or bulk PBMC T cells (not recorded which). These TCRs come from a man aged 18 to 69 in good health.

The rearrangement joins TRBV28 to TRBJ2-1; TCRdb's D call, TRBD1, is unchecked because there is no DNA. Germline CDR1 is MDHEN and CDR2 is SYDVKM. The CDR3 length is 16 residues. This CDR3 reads CASSPPGAGGYNEQFF. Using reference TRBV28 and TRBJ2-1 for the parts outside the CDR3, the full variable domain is DVKVTQSSRYLVKRTGEKVFLECVQDMDHENMFWYRQDPGLGLRLIYFSYDVKMKEKGDIPEGYSVSREKKERFSLILESASTNQTSMYLCASSPPGAGGYNEQFFGPGTRLTVL.

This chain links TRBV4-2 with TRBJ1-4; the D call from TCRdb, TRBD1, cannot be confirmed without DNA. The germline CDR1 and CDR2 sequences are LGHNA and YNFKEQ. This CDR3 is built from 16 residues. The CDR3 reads CASSHVDRPLNEKLFF.

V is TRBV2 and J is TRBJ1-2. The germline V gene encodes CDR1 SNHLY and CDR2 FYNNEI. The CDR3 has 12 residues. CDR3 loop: CASSEQKNGYTF.

The CDR3 reads CSARGLAGTTSTQYF. This rearrangement joins TRBV20-1 to TRBJ2-3; lacking DNA, the TRBD2 call made by TCRdb goes unchecked. CDR3 length equals 15 residues. Germline CDR1 DFQATT, CDR2 SNEGSKA (reference sequence).

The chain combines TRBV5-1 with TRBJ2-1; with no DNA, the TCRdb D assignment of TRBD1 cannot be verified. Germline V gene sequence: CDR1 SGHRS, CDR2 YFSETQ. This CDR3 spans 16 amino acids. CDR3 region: CASSLVSGVVGDEQFF.

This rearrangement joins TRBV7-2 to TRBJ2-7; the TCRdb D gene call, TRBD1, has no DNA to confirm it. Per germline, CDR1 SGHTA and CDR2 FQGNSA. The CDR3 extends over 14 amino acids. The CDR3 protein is CASSTGATRYEQYF. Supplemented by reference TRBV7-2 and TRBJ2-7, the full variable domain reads GAGVSQSPSNKVTEKGKDVELRCDPISGHTALYWYRQSLGQGLEFLIYFQGNSAPDKSGLPSDRFSAERTGGSVSTLTIQRTQQEDSAVYLCASSTGATRYEQYFGPGTRLTVT.

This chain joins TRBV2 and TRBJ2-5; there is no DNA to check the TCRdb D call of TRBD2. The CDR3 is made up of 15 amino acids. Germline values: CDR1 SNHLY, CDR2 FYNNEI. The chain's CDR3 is CASSESVAVPELKYF.

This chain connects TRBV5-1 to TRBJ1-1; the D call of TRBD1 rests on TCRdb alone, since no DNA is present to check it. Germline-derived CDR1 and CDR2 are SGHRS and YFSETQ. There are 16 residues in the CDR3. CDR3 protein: CASSSPRGTANTEAFF. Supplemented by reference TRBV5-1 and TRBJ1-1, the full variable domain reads KAGVTQTPRYLIKTRGQQVTLSCSPISGHRSVSWYQQTPGQGLQFLFEYFSETQRNKGNFPGRFSGRQFSNSRSEMNVSTLELGDSALYLCASSSPRGTANTEAFFGQGTRLTVV.

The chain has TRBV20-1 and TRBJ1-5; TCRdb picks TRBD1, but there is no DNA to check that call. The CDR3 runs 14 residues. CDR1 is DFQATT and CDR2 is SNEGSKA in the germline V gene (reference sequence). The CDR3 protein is CSALLAGHNQPQHF.

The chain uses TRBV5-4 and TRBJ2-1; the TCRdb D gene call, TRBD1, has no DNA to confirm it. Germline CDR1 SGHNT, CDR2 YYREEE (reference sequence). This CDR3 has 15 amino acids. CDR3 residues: CASSYRGRGYNEQFF. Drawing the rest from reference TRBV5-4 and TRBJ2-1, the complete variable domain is ETGVTQSPTHLIKTRGQQVTLRCSSQSGHNTVSWYQQALGQGPQFIFQYYREEENGRGNFPPRFSGLQFPNYSSELNVNALELDDSALYLCASSYRGRGYNEQFFGPGTRLTVL.

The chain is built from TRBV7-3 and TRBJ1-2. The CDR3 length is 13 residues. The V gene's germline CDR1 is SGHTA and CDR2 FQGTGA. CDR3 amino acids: CASSLEPNYGYTF.

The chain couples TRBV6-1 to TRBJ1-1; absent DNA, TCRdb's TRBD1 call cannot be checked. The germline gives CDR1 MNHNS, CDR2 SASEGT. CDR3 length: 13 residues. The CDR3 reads CASSSRANTEAFF.

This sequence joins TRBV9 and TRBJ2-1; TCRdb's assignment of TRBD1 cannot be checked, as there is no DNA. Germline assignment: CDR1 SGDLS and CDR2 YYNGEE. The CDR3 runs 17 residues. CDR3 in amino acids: CASSVGLGGSSYNEQFF.

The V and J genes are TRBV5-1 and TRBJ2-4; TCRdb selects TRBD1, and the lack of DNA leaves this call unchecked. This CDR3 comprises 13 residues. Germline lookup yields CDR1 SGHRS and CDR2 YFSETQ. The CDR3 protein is CASSLEGTNIQYF.

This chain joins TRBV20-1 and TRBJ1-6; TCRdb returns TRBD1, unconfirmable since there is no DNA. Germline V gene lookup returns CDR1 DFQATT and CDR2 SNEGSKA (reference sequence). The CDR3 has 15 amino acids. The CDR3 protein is CSASVGQGRNSPLHF.

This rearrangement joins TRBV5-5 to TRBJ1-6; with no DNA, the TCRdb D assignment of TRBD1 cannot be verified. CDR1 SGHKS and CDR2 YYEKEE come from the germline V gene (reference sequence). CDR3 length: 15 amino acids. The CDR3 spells CASRWGARDYSPLHF.

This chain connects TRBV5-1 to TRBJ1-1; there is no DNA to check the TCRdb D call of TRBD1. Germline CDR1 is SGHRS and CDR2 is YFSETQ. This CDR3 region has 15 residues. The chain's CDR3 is CASRPGVRAQTEAFF.

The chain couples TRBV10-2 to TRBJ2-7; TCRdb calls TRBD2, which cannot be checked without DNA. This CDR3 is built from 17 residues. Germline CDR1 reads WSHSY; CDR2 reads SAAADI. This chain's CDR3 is CASSESGLGLAVYEQYF.